This note documents a single T cell receptor beta chain sequence. Its antigen is unknown. This sample is drawn from a study of cytomegalovirus exposure and HLA in healthy donors. About the study: Findings of an earlier analysis included more than 90 million unique TCR beta sequences from roughly 200 million T cells.

General study points: Common viral pathogens seemed, in a later analysis, to connect with several of the most significant clusters. A missense variant in DCLRE1C was later tied to TCR beta V- and J-gene trimming.

Primers included in the PCR were 60 Vbeta and 13 Jbeta primers. Produced via immunoSEQ multiplex PCR; TCRdb's table is partial and in-frame only. The table has about 82,000 clones, about 9.5% seen once. This CDR3 region has 14 residues. The germline gives CDR1 MDHEN, CDR2 SYDVKM. The V segment lost 6 bases and the J segment 1 base; nucleotides outside the gene matches: 3. The V and J genes are TRBV28 and TRBJ1-1; 9 bases map to TRBD1. The TCR originated in a man between 60 and 75 years old in good health and CMV-seropositive. The sample consisted of PBMCs. This CDR3 reads CASRPGQGNTEAFF. For the CDR3, the DNA is TGTGCCAGCAGGCCGGGACAGGGGAACACTGAAGCTTTCTTT.